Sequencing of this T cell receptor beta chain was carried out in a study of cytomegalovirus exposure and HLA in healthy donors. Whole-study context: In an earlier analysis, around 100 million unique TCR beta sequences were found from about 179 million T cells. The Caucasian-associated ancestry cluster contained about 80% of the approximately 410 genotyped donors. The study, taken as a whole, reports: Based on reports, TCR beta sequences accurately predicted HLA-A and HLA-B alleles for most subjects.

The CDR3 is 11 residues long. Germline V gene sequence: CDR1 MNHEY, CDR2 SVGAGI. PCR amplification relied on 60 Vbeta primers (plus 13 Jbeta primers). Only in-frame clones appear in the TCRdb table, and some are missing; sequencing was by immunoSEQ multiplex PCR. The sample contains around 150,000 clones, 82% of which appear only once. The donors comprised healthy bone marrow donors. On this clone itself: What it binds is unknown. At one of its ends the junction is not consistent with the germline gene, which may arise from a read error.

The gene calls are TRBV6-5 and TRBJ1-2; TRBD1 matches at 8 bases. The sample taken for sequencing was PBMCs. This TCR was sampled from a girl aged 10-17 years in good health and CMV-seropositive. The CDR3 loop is CASSRAGQVYF. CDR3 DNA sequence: TGTGCCAGCAGCAGAGCGGGACAGGTGTACTTC.